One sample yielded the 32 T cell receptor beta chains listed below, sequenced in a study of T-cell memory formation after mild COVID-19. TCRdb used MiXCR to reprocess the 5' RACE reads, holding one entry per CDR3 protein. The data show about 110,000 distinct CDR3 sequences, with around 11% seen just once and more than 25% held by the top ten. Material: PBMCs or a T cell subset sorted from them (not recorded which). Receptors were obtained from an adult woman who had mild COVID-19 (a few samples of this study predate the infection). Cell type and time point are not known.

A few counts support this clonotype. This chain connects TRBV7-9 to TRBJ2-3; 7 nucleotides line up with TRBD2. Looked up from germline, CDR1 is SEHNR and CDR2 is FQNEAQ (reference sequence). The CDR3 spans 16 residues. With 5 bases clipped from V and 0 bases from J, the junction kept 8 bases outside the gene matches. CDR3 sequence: CASSPPAGPSTDTQYF. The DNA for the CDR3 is TGTGCCAGCAGCCCCCCAGCGGGACCCAGCACAGATACGCAGTATTTT.

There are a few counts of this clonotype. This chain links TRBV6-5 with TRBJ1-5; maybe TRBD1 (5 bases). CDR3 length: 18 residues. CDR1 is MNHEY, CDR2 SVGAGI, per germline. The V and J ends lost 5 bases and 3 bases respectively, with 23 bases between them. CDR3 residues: CASSPSPPPGWDNQPQHF. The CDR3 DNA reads TGTGCCAGCAGTCCATCCCCCCCGCCAGGGTGGGACAATCAGCCCCAGCATTTT.

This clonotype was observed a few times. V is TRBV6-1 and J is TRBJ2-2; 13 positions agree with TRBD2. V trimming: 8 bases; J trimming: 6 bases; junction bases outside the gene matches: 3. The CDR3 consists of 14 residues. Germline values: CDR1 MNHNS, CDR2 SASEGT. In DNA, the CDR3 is TGTGCCAGCGGACTAGCGGGAGAGGCCGGGGAGCTGTTTTTT. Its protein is CASGLAGEAGELFF.

For the CDR3, the DNA is TGTGCCAGCAGTGTAGACGGGAGCTCCTATAATTCACCCCTCCACTTT. It codes for CASSVDGSSYNSPLHF. The chain carries TRBV27 and TRBJ1-6; D uncertain. This CDR3 is 16 amino acids long. The germline V gene has CDR1 MNHEY and CDR2 SMNVEV (reference sequence). Trimming stripped 5 bases from V and 0 bases from J, with 11 bases between.

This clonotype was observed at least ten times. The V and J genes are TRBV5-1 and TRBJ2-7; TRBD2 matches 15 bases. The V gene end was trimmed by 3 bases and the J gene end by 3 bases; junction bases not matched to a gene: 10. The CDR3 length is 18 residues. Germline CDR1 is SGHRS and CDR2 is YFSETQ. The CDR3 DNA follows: TGCGCCAGCAGCTGGGGACTAGCGGGAGGATCTATGCACTACGAGCAGTACTTC. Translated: CASSWGLAGGSMHYEQYF.

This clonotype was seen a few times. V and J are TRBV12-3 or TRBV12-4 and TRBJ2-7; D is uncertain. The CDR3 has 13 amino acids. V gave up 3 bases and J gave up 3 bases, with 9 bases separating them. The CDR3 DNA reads TGTGCCAGCAGTTTTGCCAGATACTACGAGCAGTACTTC. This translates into CASSFARYYEQYF.

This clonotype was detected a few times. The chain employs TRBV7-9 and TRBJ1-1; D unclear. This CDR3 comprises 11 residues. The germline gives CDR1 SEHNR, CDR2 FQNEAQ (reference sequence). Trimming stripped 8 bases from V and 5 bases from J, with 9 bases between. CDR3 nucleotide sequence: TGTGCCAGCGCGGTTGGGACTGAAGCTTTCTTT. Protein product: CASAVGTEAFF.

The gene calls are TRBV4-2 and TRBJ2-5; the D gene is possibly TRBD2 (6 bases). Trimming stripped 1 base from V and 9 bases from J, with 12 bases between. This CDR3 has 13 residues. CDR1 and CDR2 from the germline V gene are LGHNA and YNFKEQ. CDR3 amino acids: CASSQAGETAQYF. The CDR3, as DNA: TGTGCCAGCAGCCAAGCGGGGGAAACGGCCCAGTACTTC.

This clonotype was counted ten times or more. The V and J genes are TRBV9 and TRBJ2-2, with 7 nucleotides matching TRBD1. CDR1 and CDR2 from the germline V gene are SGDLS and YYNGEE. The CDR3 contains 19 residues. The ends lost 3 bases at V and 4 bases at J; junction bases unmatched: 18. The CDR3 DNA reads TGTGCCAGCAGCGAGACCGGGACAGAGACATTTACGGGCACCGGGGAGCTGTTTTTT. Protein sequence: CASSETGTETFTGTGELFF.

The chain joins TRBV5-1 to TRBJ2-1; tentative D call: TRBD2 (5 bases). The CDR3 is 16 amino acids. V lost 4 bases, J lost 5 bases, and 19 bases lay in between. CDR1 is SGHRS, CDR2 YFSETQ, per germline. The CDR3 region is CASSGSGLPGDNEQFF. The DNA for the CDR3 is TGCGCCAGCAGCGGATCGGGCTTACCCGGGGACAATGAGCAGTTCTTC. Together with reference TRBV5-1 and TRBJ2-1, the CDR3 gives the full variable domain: KAGVTQTPRYLIKTRGQQVTLSCSPISGHRSVSWYQQTPGQGLQFLFEYFSETQRNKGNFPGRFSGRQFSNSRSEMNVSTLELGDSALYLCASSGSGLPGDNEQFFGPGTRLTVL.

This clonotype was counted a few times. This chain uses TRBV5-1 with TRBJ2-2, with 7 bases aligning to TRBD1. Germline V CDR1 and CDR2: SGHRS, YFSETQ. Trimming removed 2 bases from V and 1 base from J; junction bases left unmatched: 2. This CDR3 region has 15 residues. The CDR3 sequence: CASSLRQGNTGELFF. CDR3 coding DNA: TGCGCCAGCAGCTTACGACAGGGGAACACCGGGGAGCTGTTTTTT.

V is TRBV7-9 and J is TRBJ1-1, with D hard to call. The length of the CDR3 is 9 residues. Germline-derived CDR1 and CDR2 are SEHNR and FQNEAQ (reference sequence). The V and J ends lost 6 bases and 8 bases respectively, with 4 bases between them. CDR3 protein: CASSPEAFF. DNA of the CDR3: TGTGCCAGCAGTCCCGAAGCTTTCTTT.

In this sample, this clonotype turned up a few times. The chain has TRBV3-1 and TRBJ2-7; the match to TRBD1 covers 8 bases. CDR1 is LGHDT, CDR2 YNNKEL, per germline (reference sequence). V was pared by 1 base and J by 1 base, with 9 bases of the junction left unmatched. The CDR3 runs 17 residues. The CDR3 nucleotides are TGTGCCAGCAGCCAAGGGAGACAGGGGCGGAGGTCCTACGAGCAGTACTTC. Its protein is CASSQGRQGRRSYEQYF.

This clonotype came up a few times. CDR3 DNA sequence: TGTGCCAGCAGTGAAGCTACAGGGTCGGTGAACTATGGCTACACCTTC. It codes for CASSEATGSVNYGYTF. J is TRBJ1-2 and V is TRBV2, with D perhaps matching TRBD1 (6 bases). Trimming cost V 0 bases and J 2 bases, with 13 bases left between them. The CDR3 runs to 16 residues. CDR1 is SNHLY and CDR2 is FYNNEI in the germline V gene. Complete variable domain (other parts from reference TRBV2 and TRBJ1-2): EPEVTQTPSHQVTQMGQEVILRCVPISNHLYFYWYRQILGQKVEFLVSFYNNEISEKSEIFDDQFSVERPDGSNFTLKIRSTKLEDSAMYFCASSEATGSVNYGYTFGSGTRLTVV.

The CDR3: CASSQGITTANTEAFF. The CDR3 DNA sequence: TGCGCCAGCAGCCAGGGGATCACGACAGCGAACACTGAAGCTTTCTTT. This chain links TRBV4-1 with TRBJ1-1; D perhaps matches TRBD1 (5 bases). Germline CDR1 MGHRA, CDR2 YSYEKL. The CDR3 has 16 residues. Trimming took 3 bases from V and 1 from J, leaving 15 bases between them.

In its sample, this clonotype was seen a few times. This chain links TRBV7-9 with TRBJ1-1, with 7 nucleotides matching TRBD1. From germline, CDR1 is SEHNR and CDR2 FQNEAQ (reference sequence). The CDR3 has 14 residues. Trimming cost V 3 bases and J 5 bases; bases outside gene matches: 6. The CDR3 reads CASSFTGVETEAFF. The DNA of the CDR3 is TGTGCCAGCAGCTTTACAGGGGTTGAGACTGAAGCTTTCTTT. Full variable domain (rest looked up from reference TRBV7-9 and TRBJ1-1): DTGVSQNPRHKITKRGQNVTFRCDPISEHNRLYWYRQTLGQGPEFLTYFQNEAQLEKSRLLSDRFSAERPKGSFSTLEIQRTEQGDSAMYLCASSFTGVETEAFFGQGTRLTVV.

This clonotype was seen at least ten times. The CDR3 sequence: CASSSGTSGYEQYF. In DNA, the CDR3 is TGTGCCAGCAGCTCCGGGACTAGCGGGTACGAGCAGTACTTC. This chain joins TRBV13 and TRBJ2-7, with 12 positions matching TRBD2. The trim removed 4 bases at V and 4 bases at J, leaving 2 bases unmatched. The CDR3 has 14 residues. In germline, CDR1 is PRHDT, CDR2 FYEKMQ (reference sequence). The whole variable domain, filled in from reference TRBV13 and TRBJ2-7, reads AAGVIQSPRHLIKEKRETATLKCYPIPRHDTVYWYQQGPGQDPQFLISFYEKMQSDKGSIPDRFSAQQFSDYHSELNMSSLELGDSALYFCASSSGTSGYEQYFGPGTRLTVT.

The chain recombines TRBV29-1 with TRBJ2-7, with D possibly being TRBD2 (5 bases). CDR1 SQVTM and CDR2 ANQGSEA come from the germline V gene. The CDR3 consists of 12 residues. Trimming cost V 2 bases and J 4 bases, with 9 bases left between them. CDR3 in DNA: TGCAGCGTTGAACTAGCCCCGTACGAGCAGTACTTC. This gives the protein CSVELAPYEQYF.

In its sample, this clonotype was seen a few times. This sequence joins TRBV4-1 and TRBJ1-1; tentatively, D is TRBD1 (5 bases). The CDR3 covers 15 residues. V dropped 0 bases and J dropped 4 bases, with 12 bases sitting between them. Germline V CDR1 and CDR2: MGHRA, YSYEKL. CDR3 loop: CASSQDVWGGTEAFF. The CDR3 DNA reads TGCGCCAGCAGCCAAGACGTTTGGGGGGGCACTGAAGCTTTCTTT.

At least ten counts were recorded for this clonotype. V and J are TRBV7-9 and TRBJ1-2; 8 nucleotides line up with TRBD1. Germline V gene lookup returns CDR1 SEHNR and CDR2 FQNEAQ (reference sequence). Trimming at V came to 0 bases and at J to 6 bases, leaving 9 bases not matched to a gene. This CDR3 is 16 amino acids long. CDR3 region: CASSLAGTGAMDGYTF. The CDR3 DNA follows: TGTGCCAGCAGCTTAGCGGGGACAGGAGCTATGGATGGCTACACCTTC.

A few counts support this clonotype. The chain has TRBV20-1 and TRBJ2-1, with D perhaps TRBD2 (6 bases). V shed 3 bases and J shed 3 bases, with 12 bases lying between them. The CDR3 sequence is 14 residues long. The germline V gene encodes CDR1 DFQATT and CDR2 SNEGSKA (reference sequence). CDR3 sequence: CSASGSGLYNEQFF. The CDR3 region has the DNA TGCAGTGCTAGCGGGAGTGGCCTCTACAATGAGCAGTTCTTC.

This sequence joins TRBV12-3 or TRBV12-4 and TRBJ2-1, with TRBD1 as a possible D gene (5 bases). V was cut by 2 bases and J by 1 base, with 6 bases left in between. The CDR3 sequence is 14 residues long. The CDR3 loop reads CASSLPGSYNEQFF. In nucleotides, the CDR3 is TGTGCCAGCAGTTTACCAGGGTCCTACAATGAGCAGTTCTTC.

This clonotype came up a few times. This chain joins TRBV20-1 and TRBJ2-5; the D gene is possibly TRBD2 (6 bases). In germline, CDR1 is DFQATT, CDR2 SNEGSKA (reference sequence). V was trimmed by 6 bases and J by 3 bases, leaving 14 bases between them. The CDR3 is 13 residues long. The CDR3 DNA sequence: TGCAGTGCGGAGACCGGGACTGAAGAGACCCAGTACTTC. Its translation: CSAETGTEETQYF.

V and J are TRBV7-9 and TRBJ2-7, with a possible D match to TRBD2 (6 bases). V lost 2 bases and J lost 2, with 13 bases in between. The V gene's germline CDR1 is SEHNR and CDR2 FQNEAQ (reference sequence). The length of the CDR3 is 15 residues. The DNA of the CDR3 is TGTGCCAGCAGCTTATTTCGGGGAGGCCCCTACGAGCAGTACTTC. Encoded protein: CASSLFRGGPYEQYF.

The CDR3 DNA reads as TGTGCCAGCAGCTTGGAGGGGGAAAACGAGCAGTACTTC. This encodes CASSLEGENEQYF. V gene TRBV5-5 combines with J gene TRBJ2-7; TRBD1 is a possible D gene (6 bases). The V gene lost 0 bases and the J gene lost 5 bases, with 9 bases spanning the gap. The CDR3 is made up of 13 amino acids. Per the germline V gene, CDR1 is SGHKS and CDR2 is YYEKEE (reference sequence).

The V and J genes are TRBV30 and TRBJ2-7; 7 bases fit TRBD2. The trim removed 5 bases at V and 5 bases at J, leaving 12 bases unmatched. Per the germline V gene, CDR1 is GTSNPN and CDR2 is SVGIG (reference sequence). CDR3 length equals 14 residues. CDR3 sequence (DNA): TGTGCCTGGGGCGGGGGTACAGGTGATCACGAGCAGTACTTC. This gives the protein CAWGGGTGDHEQYF.

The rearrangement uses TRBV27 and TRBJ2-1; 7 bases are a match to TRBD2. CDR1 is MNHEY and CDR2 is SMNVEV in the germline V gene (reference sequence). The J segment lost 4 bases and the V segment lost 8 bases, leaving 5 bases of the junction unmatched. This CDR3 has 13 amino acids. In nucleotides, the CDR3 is TGTGCCAGCGCGGGAGAAGGGTACAATGAGCAGTTCTTC. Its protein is CASAGEGYNEQFF.

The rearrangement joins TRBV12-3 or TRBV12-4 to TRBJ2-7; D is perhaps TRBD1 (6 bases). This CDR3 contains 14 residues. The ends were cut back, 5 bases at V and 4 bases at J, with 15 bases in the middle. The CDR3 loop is CASSHGRGMYEQYF. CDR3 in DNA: TGTGCCAGCAGTCACGGCAGGGGCATGTACGAGCAGTACTTC.

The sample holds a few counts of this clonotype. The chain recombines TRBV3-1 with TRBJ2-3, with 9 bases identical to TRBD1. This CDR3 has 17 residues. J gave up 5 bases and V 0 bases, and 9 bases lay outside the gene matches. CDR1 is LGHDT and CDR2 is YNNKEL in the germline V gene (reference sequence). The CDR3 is CASSQDPPGQGLDTQYF. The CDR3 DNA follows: TGTGCCAGCAGCCAAGATCCTCCGGGACAGGGATTAGATACGCAGTATTTT.

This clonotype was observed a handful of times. This chain's CDR3 is CASSVDLAKNIQYF. The CDR3 DNA follows: TGTGCCAGCAGCGTCGACTTAGCCAAAAACATTCAGTACTTC. The gene calls are TRBV9 and TRBJ2-4; D not certain. Trimming cost V 2 bases and J 0 bases, with 6 bases left between them. Germline lookup yields CDR1 SGDLS and CDR2 YYNGEE. The CDR3 is made up of 14 amino acids.

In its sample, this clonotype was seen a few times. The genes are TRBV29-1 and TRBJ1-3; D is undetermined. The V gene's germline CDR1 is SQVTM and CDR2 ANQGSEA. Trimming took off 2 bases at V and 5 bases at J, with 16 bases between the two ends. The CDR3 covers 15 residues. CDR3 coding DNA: TGCAGCGTTGAACATCGAGGCAGCCCACGAAACACCATATATTTT. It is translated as CSVEHRGSPRNTIYF. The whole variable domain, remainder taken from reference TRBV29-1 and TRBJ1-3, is SAVISQKPSRDICQRGTSLTIQCQVDSQVTMMFWYRQQPGQSLTLIATANQGSEATYESGFVIDKFPISRPNLTFSTLTVSNMSPEDSSIYLCSVEHRGSPRNTIYFGEGSWLTVV.

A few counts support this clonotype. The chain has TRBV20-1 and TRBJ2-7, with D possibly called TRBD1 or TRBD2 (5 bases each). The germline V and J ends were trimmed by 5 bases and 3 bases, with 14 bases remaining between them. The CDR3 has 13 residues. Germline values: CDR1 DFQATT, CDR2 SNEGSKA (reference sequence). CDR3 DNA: TGCAGTGCTGATAAGAGGGGTGACTACGAGCAGTACTTC. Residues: CSADKRGDYEQYF.